The TCR beta chain described here comes from a study of OX40 agonist ivuxolimab in advanced cancers. This clone was counted a few times. Germline V lookup: CDR1 SGHRS, CDR2 YFSETQ. V was clipped by 4 bases and J by 4 bases; unmatched bases: 3. This CDR3 is 16 amino acids long. Generated by immunoSEQ multiplex PCR, the TCRdb table keeps only in-frame clones and is missing some. Among roughly 71,000 clones listed, about 91% were seen once. This receptor was taken from an adult with an advanced solid tumor such as melanoma, head and neck, liver or kidney cancer. V and J are TRBV5-1 and TRBJ2-2, with TRBD2 matching 14 bases. The sample here was CD4+ or CD8+ T cells sorted from blood, taken in a trial of the OX40 agonist ivuxolimab. The chain's CDR3 is CASSTGLAGGTGELFF. CDR3 nucleotide sequence: TGCGCCAGCAGCACCGGACTAGCGGGAGGCACCGGGGAGCTGTTTTTT.